The rows below give T cell receptor beta chains drawn from one sample of a study of blood T cells in healthy people across ages. TCRdb independently ran MiXCR on the 5' RACE reads; one entry per CDR3 protein. The table lists more than 500,000 distinct CDR3 sequences, approximately 25% of them singletons. The specimen was blood. These receptors all come from a woman in her 70s in good health. The CDR3 runs from the conserved cysteine through the conserved F or W. Fields, in order: clone size, J gene, V gene, D gene, CDR3 protein, CDR3 DNA. A D gene is named only where the DNA matches it firmly. The size field is filled for only some rows; it gives once, few, many or a size class.

.,TRBJ1-5,TRBV12-3/TRBV12-4,TRBD1,CASSYPDRTSNQPQHF,TGTGCCAGCAGTTACCCGGACAGGACTAGCAATCAGCCCCAGCATTTT
.,TRBJ1-3,TRBV5-1,TRBD1,CASSLVGAGGAGNTIYF,TGCGCCAGCAGCTTGGTAGGCGCAGGGGGAGCTGGAAACACCATATATTTT
many,TRBJ2-5,TRBV3-1,.,CASSLRGAGETQYF,TGTGCCAGCAGCCTCCGGGGGGCGGGTGAGACCCAGTACTTC
.,TRBJ2-3,TRBV4-3,TRBD2,CASSPHGGAATDTQYF,TGCGCCAGCAGCCCTCACGGGGGGGCAGCAACAGATACGCAGTATTTT
.,TRBJ2-5,TRBV29-1,TRBD1,CSADGDRWQTQYF,TGCAGCGCTGATGGGGACAGGTGGCAGACCCAGTACTTC
many,TRBJ1-5,TRBV6-2/TRBV6-3,.,CASSYRNQPQHF,TGTGCCAGCAGTTACCGCAATCAGCCCCAGCATTTT
.,TRBJ2-3,TRBV20-1,TRBD1,CSGGQGAIDTQYF,TGCAGTGGGGGACAGGGGGCAATCGATACGCAGTATTTT
.,TRBJ2-1,TRBV5-1,TRBD2,CASSPKTSGGGVEFF,TGCGCCAGCAGCCCCAAGACTAGCGGGGGCGGGGTGGAGTTCTTC
few,TRBJ1-5,TRBV6-1,.,CASSITGTQPNQPQHF,TGTGCCAGCAGTATTACGGGGACACAGCCCAATCAGCCCCAGCATTTT
few,TRBJ2-5,TRBV4-3,.,CASSQGTGVGETQYF,TGCGCCAGCAGCCAGGGTACGGGGGTGGGAGAGACCCAGTACTTC
few,TRBJ2-7,TRBV5-1,.,CASREQGSDYEQYF,TGCGCCAGCAGGGAACAGGGATCCGACTACGAGCAGTACTTC
.,TRBJ2-3,TRBV2,.,CASISGGASDTQYF,TGTGCCAGCATCTCGGGGGGCGCTTCAGATACGCAGTATTTT
once,TRBJ1-2,TRBV2,TRBD1,CASTVRQGANGYTF,TGTGCCAGCACGGTGAGACAGGGGGCGAATGGCTACACCTTC
few,TRBJ2-1,TRBV9,TRBD1,CASSARQGLDEQSF,TGTGCCAGCAGCGCCCGACAGGGTCTGGATGAGCAGTCCTTC
.,TRBJ2-5,TRBV20-1,.,CSAPDINQETQYF,TGCAGTGCCCCCGATATAAACCAAGAGACCCAGTACTTC
.,TRBJ1-2,TRBV12-3/TRBV12-4,TRBD1,CATSQGRGPYGYTF,TGTGCCACCTCACAGGGTAGGGGGCCCTATGGCTACACCTTC
many,TRBJ1-6,TRBV5-8,.,CASSPGRYNSPLHF,TGTGCCAGCAGCCCCGGGAGATATAATTCACCCCTCCACTTT
.,TRBJ2-3,TRBV7-9,.,CASSGWTYTDTQYF,TGTGCCAGCTCTGGCTGGACTTACACAGATACGCAGTATTTT
few,TRBJ2-7,TRBV7-9,.,CASSRASYEQYF,TGTGCCAGCAGCCGGGCTTCTTACGAGCAGTACTTC
.,TRBJ2-7,TRBV29-1,TRBD1,CSVEQGAREQYF,TGCAGCGTTGAACAGGGGGCGCGCGAGCAGTACTTC
.,TRBJ2-7,TRBV12-3/TRBV12-4,TRBD2,CASSLPGLGSREQYF,TGTGCCAGCAGTCTACCGGGACTAGGCTCGCGCGAGCAGTACTTC
.,TRBJ2-5,TRBV11-2,.,CASSSLRRRKEETQYF,TGTGCCAGCAGCTCCCTACGGCGTCGGAAGGAAGAGACCCAGTACTTC
few,TRBJ2-5,TRBV6-5,.,CASSYQAGQTQYF,TGTGCCAGCAGTTACCAGGCTGGGCAGACCCAGTACTTC
few,TRBJ2-5,TRBV4-3,.,CASSQDEGPGETQYF,TGCGCCAGCAGCCAAGATGAGGGACCGGGGGAGACCCAGTACTTC
.,TRBJ2-7,TRBV6-2/TRBV6-3,TRBD2,CASSPGGIYEQYF,TGTGCCAGCAGTCCGGGGGGGATCTACGAGCAGTACTTC
.,TRBJ2-5,TRBV6-2/TRBV6-3,TRBD2,CASGSVEAGGPPQVF,TGTGCCAGCGGTTCCGTGGAAGCGGGGGGCCCCCCTCAGGTCTTC
.,TRBJ1-2,TRBV6-6,TRBD1,CASSRQTRGTGRF,TGTGCCAGCAGTCGACAGACCAGGGGGACAGGCCGGTTC
many,TRBJ2-5,TRBV4-1,TRBD2,CASSQFPSGDEQETQYF,TGCGCCAGCAGCCAATTCCCTAGCGGGGATGAACAAGAGACCCAGTACTTC
.,TRBJ1-3,TRBV12-3/TRBV12-4,.,CASRSTSGNTIYF,TGTGCCAGCAGGTCGACCTCTGGAAACACCATATATTTT
few,TRBJ1-3,TRBV6-5,.,CASSYSGVSGNTIYF,TGTGCCAGCAGTTACTCGGGGGTCTCTGGAAACACCATATATTTT
.,TRBJ2-5,TRBV5-1,TRBD1,CASSYGTGDRSQYF,TGCGCCAGCAGCTACGGGACAGGGGACCGGAGCCAGTACTTC
many,TRBJ2-5,TRBV7-7,.,CASSAHRETQYF,TGTGCCAGCAGCGCCCACAGGGAGACCCAGTACTTC
.,TRBJ1-1,TRBV7-2,.,CASSPSRAMNTEAFF,TGTGCCAGCAGCCCTTCGAGGGCCATGAACACTGAAGCTTTCTTT
.,TRBJ2-7,TRBV7-2,.,CASSLDWTAYEQYF,TGTGCCAGCAGCTTAGATTGGACAGCCTACGAGCAGTACTTC
.,TRBJ1-2,TRBV7-8,.,CASSSRRGLGPYGYTF,TGTGCCAGCAGCTCCCGGAGGGGTTTAGGACCCTATGGCTACACCTTC
few,TRBJ1-2,TRBV5-4,.,CASSFAGNYGYTF,TGTGCCAGCAGCTTTGCAGGAAACTATGGCTACACCTTC
few,TRBJ1-5,TRBV6-5,TRBD1,CASSSGTEGQPQHF,TGTGCCAGCAGTTCCGGGACAGAAGGTCAGCCCCAGCATTTT
.,TRBJ1-3,TRBV7-6,TRBD1,CASSLGDRELSGNTIYF,TGTGCCAGCAGCTTGGGGGACAGGGAGCTGTCTGGAAACACCATATATTTT
once,TRBJ2-7,TRBV6-5,.,CASSIRDNKLQYF,TGTGCCAGCAGTATCCGGGACAACAAGCTGCAGTACTTC
few,TRBJ2-5,TRBV11-2,.,CASSLFSFQETQYF,TGTGCCAGCAGCTTGTTTTCATTCCAAGAGACCCAGTACTTC
.,TRBJ2-7,TRBV7-2,.,CASSTSGQQRSTYEQYF,TGTGCCAGCAGCACAAGCGGACAGCAGCGGAGTACCTACGAGCAGTACTTC
few,TRBJ2-4,TRBV6-5,.,CASSQDLLKNIQYF,TGTGCCAGCAGTCAGGACCTCCTAAAAAACATTCAGTACTTC
few,TRBJ2-1,TRBV20-1,.,CSARDQRGPSSYNEQFF,TGCAGTGCTAGAGATCAGAGGGGCCCCAGCTCCTACAATGAGCAGTTCTTC
.,TRBJ1-2,TRBV20-1,TRBD1,CSARRDRGNYGYTF,TGCAGTGCTAGACGGGACAGGGGAAACTATGGCTACACCTTC
.,TRBJ1-2,TRBV29-1,.,CSVVDWGTYGYTF,TGCAGCGTCGTTGACTGGGGAACGTATGGCTACACCTTC
few,TRBJ1-2,TRBV14,.,CASSENKRKGRLYGYTF,TGTGCCAGCAGCGAGAATAAACGGAAGGGGCGCCTCTATGGCTACACCTTC
few,TRBJ1-2,TRBV12-3/TRBV12-4,TRBD1,CASSFFGPLVLGQHYGYTF,TGTGCCAGCAGTTTCTTTGGGCCCTTGGTTTTGGGACAGCACTATGGCTACACCTTC
few,TRBJ2-5,TRBV9,TRBD1,CASSLGPGTGRIGTQYF,TGTGCCAGCAGCCTAGGGCCCGGGACAGGGAGAATAGGGACCCAGTACTTC
.,TRBJ1-5,TRBV20-1,.,CSATPEVGQPQHF,TGCAGTGCTACCCCCGAGGTAGGCCAGCCCCAGCATTTT
.,TRBJ1-1,TRBV29-1,TRBD1,CSVGDSEAFF,TGCAGCGTTGGGGACAGTGAAGCTTTCTTT
.,TRBJ1-4,TRBV5-1,.,CASSLGQPPTNEKLFF,TGCGCCAGCAGCTTGGGTCAGCCTCCAACTAATGAAAAACTGTTTTTT
few,TRBJ1-2,TRBV7-9,.,CASSLIGLYGYTF,TGTGCCAGCAGCTTAATCGGATTATATGGCTACACCTTC
few,TRBJ2-3,TRBV25-1,.,CASSHSGTDTQYF,TGTGCCAGCAGTCATAGTGGCACAGATACGCAGTATTTT
.,TRBJ2-7,TRBV6-2/TRBV6-3,TRBD1,CASSYDRVPYEQYF,TGTGCCAGCAGTTACGACAGGGTGCCCTACGAGCAGTACTTC